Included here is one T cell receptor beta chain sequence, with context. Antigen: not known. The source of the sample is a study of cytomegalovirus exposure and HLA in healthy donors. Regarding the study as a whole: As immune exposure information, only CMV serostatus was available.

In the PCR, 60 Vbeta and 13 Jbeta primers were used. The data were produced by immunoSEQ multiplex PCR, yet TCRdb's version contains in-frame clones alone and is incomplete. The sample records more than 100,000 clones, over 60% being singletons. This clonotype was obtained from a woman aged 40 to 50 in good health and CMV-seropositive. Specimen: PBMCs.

CDR3 region: CASSTDREGGQPQHF. CDR3 sequence (DNA): TGCGCCAGCAGCACGGACAGGGAAGGGGGTCAGCCCCAGCATTTT. V and J are TRBV4-1 and TRBJ1-5; 8 positions match TRBD1. There are 15 residues in the CDR3. J was trimmed by 6 bases and V by 5 bases; bases with no gene match: 9. Germline CDR1 and CDR2: MGHRA and YSYEKL.